A single sample gave rise to the 7 T cell receptor beta chains below, sequenced in a study of T-cell memory formation after mild COVID-19. One entry per CDR3 protein, called by TCRdb with MiXCR from the 5' RACE reads. The top ten clones hold roughly an eighth of a sample with some 440,000 distinct CDR3 sequences, around 27% of them seen once. Sequencing was performed on PBMCs or a T cell subset sorted from them (not recorded which). The receptors were gathered from an adult woman who had mild COVID-19 (a few samples of this study predate the infection). Cell type and time point are not known.

V gene TRBV6-2 or TRBV6-3 combines with J gene TRBJ2-3, with D unclear. V was trimmed by 7 bases and J by 8 bases, leaving 7 bases between them. The CDR3 contains 10 residues. Germline V lookup: CDR1 MNHEY, CDR2 SVGEGT. Written as DNA, the CDR3 is TGTGCCAGCATGAAGGGTACGCAGTATTTT. It is translated as CASMKGTQYF.

This clonotype occurred a few times. The chain employs TRBV12-3 or TRBV12-4 and TRBJ2-3; D is undetermined. The CDR3 runs to 14 residues. V shed 3 bases and J shed 2 bases, with 9 bases lying between them. For the CDR3, the DNA is TGTGCCAGCAGTTTCTCAGGCGTCACAGATACGCAGTATTTT. It codes for CASSFSGVTDTQYF.

In its sample, this clonotype was seen a few times. The chain recombines TRBV7-9 with TRBJ2-7; possible D gene TRBD2, 6 bases. The CDR3 has 12 amino acids. The V end lost 4 bases, the J end lost 5 bases, and 9 bases lay between the germline ends. Looked up from germline, CDR1 is SEHNR and CDR2 is FQNEAQ (reference sequence). CDR3 region: CASSSSGDEQYF. Written as DNA, the CDR3 is TGTGCCAGCAGCTCCTCGGGGGACGAGCAGTACTTC.

The sample holds a few counts of this clonotype. The chain uses TRBV12-3 or TRBV12-4 and TRBJ2-1; 9 bases are a match to TRBD2. V dropped 6 bases and J dropped 4; count of bases not matched to a gene: 7. The CDR3 runs to 15 residues. The CDR3 DNA reads as TGTGCCAGCAGGCCCCTAGCGGGGATTTACAATGAGCAGTTCTTC. Protein product: CASRPLAGIYNEQFF.

The genes are TRBV7-9 and TRBJ1-5; no firm D call. Germline V gene data show CDR1 as SEHNR and CDR2 as FQNEAQ (reference sequence). The length of the CDR3 is 16 residues. The germline V and J ends were trimmed by 1 base and 0 bases, with 10 bases remaining between them. The CDR3 coding sequence is TGTGCCAGCAGCTTAGGAGGGCCCCATAGCAATCAGCCCCAGCATTTT. Amino acids: CASSLGGPHSNQPQHF.

The chain couples TRBV7-9 to TRBJ2-7, with TRBD1 matching 7 bases. The CDR3 sequence is 16 residues long. Trimming cost V 4 bases and J 0 bases; bases outside gene matches: 9. Germline values: CDR1 SEHNR, CDR2 FQNEAQ (reference sequence). In nucleotides, the CDR3 is TGTGCCAGCAGCTCAAGCCCGGGACAGAGCTCCTACGAGCAGTACTTC. It encodes CASSSSPGQSSYEQYF.

V and J are TRBV6-1 and TRBJ2-1; 8 bases align to TRBD2. The CDR3 loop spans 14 amino acids. V lost 6 bases and J lost 5; bases outside the gene matches: 6. The V gene's germline CDR1 is MNHNS and CDR2 SASEGT. The DNA for the CDR3 is TGTGCCAGCAGCGAACCGGGACTAGACAATGAGCAGTTCTTC. Amino acids: CASSEPGLDNEQFF.